This passage covers 20 T cell receptor beta chains from one sample sequenced in a study of blood T cells in healthy people across ages. A second roughly 7 to 12 cycle PCR used barcoded and J-beta primers. Each CDR3 protein is one row after TCRdb ran MiXCR on the 5' RACE reads. This table has approximately 900,000 distinct CDR3 sequences, about 28% appearing once. This sample was shared with a second study, whose subject was T cells of mothers and their children.

The sequenced sample consisted of blood. All receptors come from a woman aged 40 to 50 in good health.

This clonotype was observed many times. The chain carries TRBV5-1 and TRBJ2-7; D is undetermined. The CDR3 loop spans 14 amino acids. V was pared by 4 bases and J by 4 bases, with 15 bases between. The germline gives CDR1 SGHRS, CDR2 YFSETQ. CDR3: CASSPASTTYEQYF. CDR3 nucleotide sequence: TGCGCCAGCAGCCCCGCATCTACAACGTACGAGCAGTACTTC. Filled out from reference TRBV5-1 and TRBJ2-7, the complete variable domain reads KAGVTQTPRYLIKTRGQQVTLSCSPISGHRSVSWYQQTPGQGLQFLFEYFSETQRNKGNFPGRFSGRQFSNSRSEMNVSTLELGDSALYLCASSPASTTYEQYFGPGTRLTVT.

V is TRBV27 and J is TRBJ1-2, with no clear D. Germline-derived CDR1 and CDR2 are MNHEY and SMNVEV (reference sequence). This CDR3 is 13 amino acids long. Trimming shortened V by 6 bases and J by 0 bases, and 8 bases separated the two germline ends. CDR3 nucleotides: TGTGCCAGCAGCACACTTGCTAACTATGGCTACACCTTC. Translating gives CASSTLANYGYTF.

This chain links TRBV10-3 with TRBJ2-7; 11 positions agree with TRBD2. J was trimmed by 2 bases and V by 5 bases; bases with no gene match: 8. The CDR3 has 16 amino acids. The germline CDR1 and CDR2 sequences are ENHRY and SYGVKD. Here the CDR3 reads CAISSQLAGAPYEQYF. DNA for the CDR3: TGTGCCATCAGTAGCCAACTAGCGGGAGCGCCCTACGAGCAGTACTTC.

This clonotype appeared many times. The chain uses TRBV19 and TRBJ2-7; D is perhaps TRBD1 (6 bases). This CDR3 is built from 13 residues. Germline V gene sequence: CDR1 LNHDA, CDR2 SQIVND (reference sequence). V lost 3 bases to trimming and J lost 2 bases, with 8 bases between them. The chain's CDR3 is CASSMYRAYEQYF. CDR3 bases: TGTGCCAGTAGTATGTACAGGGCCTACGAGCAGTACTTC.

This clonotype was recorded a few times. The chain recombines TRBV20-1 with TRBJ2-5; 15 positions match TRBD2. V was pared by 0 bases and J by 7 bases, with 9 bases of the junction left unmatched. Germline CDR1 DFQATT, CDR2 SNEGSKA (reference sequence). This CDR3 is built from 17 residues. The CDR3 region has the DNA TGCAGTGCTAGAGATCGCGGACTAGCGGGGGGGTTAGGGACCCAGTACTTC. This encodes CSARDRGLAGGLGTQYF.

The rearrangement uses TRBV28 and TRBJ2-3, with a weak D call TRBD1 (6 bases). The CDR3 spans 14 residues. The V end lost 5 bases, the J end lost 1 base, and 10 bases lay between the germline ends. CDR1 MDHEN and CDR2 SYDVKM come from the germline V gene. The CDR3 DNA reads TGTGCCAGCAGTATCAGGGGAGGCACAGATACGCAGTATTTT. Encoded protein: CASSIRGGTDTQYF.

This clonotype was counted at least ten times. V and J are TRBV6-5 and TRBJ2-7, with 9 bases aligning to TRBD1. The CDR3 runs 15 residues. After removal of 0 bases from V and 0 bases from J, the junction contained 0 bases not matched to a gene. Per germline, CDR1 MNHEY and CDR2 SVGAGI. The CDR3, as DNA: TGTGCCAGCAGTTACTCGACAGGGGGCTCCTACGAGCAGTACTTC. This encodes CASSYSTGGSYEQYF.

In this sample, this clonotype turned up many times. The chain is built from TRBV4-1 and TRBJ2-7, with D perhaps matching TRBD1 or TRBD2 (5 bases each). Trimming shortened V by 2 bases and J by 3 bases, and 14 bases separated the two germline ends. This CDR3 contains 15 residues. The germline V gene encodes CDR1 MGHRA and CDR2 YSYEKL. The CDR3 DNA is TGCGCCAGCAGCCAATTCCGGGACGGACTCTACGAGCAGTACTTC. Translated, it gives CASSQFRDGLYEQYF.

This clonotype turned up a few times. This chain joins TRBV5-4 and TRBJ1-1, with D maybe TRBD1 (5 bases). The V gene's germline CDR1 is SGHNT and CDR2 YYREEE (reference sequence). The V and J ends lost 0 bases and 8 bases respectively, with 17 bases between them. This CDR3 contains 15 residues. CDR3 in amino acids: CASSLAGPAEGEAFF. CDR3 bases: TGTGCCAGCAGCTTGGCCGGGCCGGCCGAGGGGGAAGCTTTCTTT.

The V and J genes are TRBV7-2 and TRBJ2-3; TRBD1 agrees at 9 bases. The CDR3 is 15 residues long. Germline-derived CDR1 and CDR2 are SGHTA and FQGNSA. The V and J ends lost 3 bases and 9 bases, in that order; junction bases with no gene match: 10. CDR3 coding DNA: TGTGCCAGCAGCTTGAGTGTCGGACAGGGGAGAACGCAGTATTTT. It yields the protein CASSLSVGQGRTQYF.

CDR3 residues: CASSPNSFRGVGEQYF. As DNA, the CDR3 is TGTGCCAGCTCACCAAACTCGTTCAGGGGTGTGGGAGAGCAGTACTTC. The chain has TRBV18 and TRBJ2-7, with D maybe TRBD1 (6 bases). V was cut by 2 bases and J by 7 bases, with 21 bases left in between. CDR1 is KGHSH and CDR2 is LQKENI in the germline V gene. The CDR3 length is 16 residues.

DNA for the CDR3: TGTGCCTGGAGCTTCGGGCGGGCCACTGAAGCTTTCTTT. Protein sequence: CAWSFGRATEAFF. J is TRBJ1-1 and V is TRBV30; D gene unclear. CDR3 length: 13 residues. Trimming pared 3 bases from V and 4 bases from J, leaving 12 bases between. Germline CDR1 GTSNPN, CDR2 SVGIG (reference sequence).

V is TRBV9 and J is TRBJ1-3, with 9 bases matching TRBD1. There are 16 residues in the CDR3. Germline lookup yields CDR1 SGDLS and CDR2 YYNGEE. With 5 bases clipped from V and 2 bases from J, the junction kept 8 bases outside the gene matches. The CDR3 reads CASSKGGTGTGNTIYF. DNA for the CDR3: TGTGCCAGCAGTAAAGGAGGGACAGGGACTGGAAACACCATATATTTT.

The genes are TRBV9 and TRBJ2-7; 9 positions match TRBD2. Germline V gene lookup returns CDR1 SGDLS and CDR2 YYNGEE. V dropped 0 bases and J dropped 3; count of bases not matched to a gene: 4. This CDR3 comprises 15 residues. CDR3 region: CASSVGSSGDYEQYF. DNA for the CDR3: TGTGCCAGCAGCGTAGGGTCTAGCGGGGACTACGAGCAGTACTTC.

The V and J genes are TRBV11-2 and TRBJ1-1; D is unclear. The CDR3 length is 14 residues. CDR1 SGHAT and CDR2 FQNNGV come from the germline V gene. V dropped 0 bases and J dropped 5 bases, with 10 bases sitting between them. CDR3 nucleotide sequence: TGTGCCAGCAGCTTAGACTTATCGGGGACTGAAGCTTTCTTT. The encoded protein is CASSLDLSGTEAFF.

This clonotype was seen only once. This may be a read error: a much more frequent sequence differs by one nucleotide. The chain carries TRBV12-3 or TRBV12-4 and TRBJ2-1; D perhaps matches TRBD1 (5 bases). The CDR3 extends over 15 amino acids. The CDR3 sequence: CASSFYRRNYSEQFF. CDR3 DNA: TGTGCCAGCAGTTTCTACAGGCGTAACTACAGTGAGCAGTTCTTC.

This clonotype was seen once. A clone one base away is much larger, so this may be a read error. This chain uses TRBV12-5 with TRBJ2-5; TRBD1 matches at 7 bases. Near its end, the DNA agrees better with TRBJ2-1, so the J call may be wrong. The CDR3 runs to 13 residues. Per germline, CDR1 LGHNT and CDR2 FRNRAP. CDR3 residues: CASATGEQETQFF. Written as DNA, the CDR3 is TGTGCTAGTGCCACAGGGGAACAGGAGACCCAGTTCTTC.

DNA for the CDR3: TGTGCCAGCAGTATGTACACTACAGGGGCGGATGGCTACACCTTC. Translated, it gives CASSMYTTGADGYTF. The V and J genes are TRBV6-5 and TRBJ1-2; 7 bases agree with TRBD1. This CDR3 contains 15 residues. With V trimmed by 5 bases and J by 6 bases, 12 bases remained unmatched. Germline V gives CDR1 MNHEY, CDR2 SVGAGI.

This clonotype was picked up a small number of times. One end of the junction is discordant with germline, which a read error may explain. The V and J genes are TRBV7-2 and TRBJ2-1; D perhaps matches TRBD1 (5 bases). This CDR3 has 13 residues. CDR1 and CDR2 from the germline V gene are SGHTA and FQGNSA. CDR3 amino acids: CACSLQDPGEQFF. The CDR3 DNA sequence: TGTGCCTGCAGCTTACAGGACCCCGGTGAGCAGTTCTTC. Full variable domain (remainder filled in from reference TRBV7-2 and TRBJ2-1): GAGVSQSPSNKVTEKGKDVELRCDPISGHTALYWYRQSLGQGLEFLIYFQGNSAPDKSGLPSDRFSAERTGGSVSTLTIQRTQQEDSAVYLCACSLQDPGEQFFGPGTRLTVL.

This rearrangement joins TRBV20-1 to TRBJ2-3; 7 bases are a match to TRBD2. The CDR3 covers 14 residues. The junction had 12 bases not matched to a gene; V was cut back by 6 bases and J by 6 bases. Germline V gives CDR1 DFQATT, CDR2 SNEGSKA (reference sequence). CDR3 amino acids: CSALRTRRHDTQYF. CDR3 sequence (DNA): TGCAGTGCCCTTAGGACTAGGAGGCACGATACGCAGTATTTT.